A few counts support the clone carrying this TCR beta chain. Its antigen is unidentified. The data belong to a study of beta chain features in type 1 diabetes. Of the isolated RNA, all was reverse transcribed, and so the sequenced material was expressed TCRB transcripts. The repertoire was sequenced with immunoSEQ multiplex PCR; TCRdb's copy has only in-frame clones and lacks some. The sample includes hundreds of thousands of clones, around an eighth of them seen just once. Study findings and constraints: Shorter TCRB CDR3s, moderately but significantly so, were found in Type 1 diabetes patients in all four CD4+ subsets.

CDR3 length: 11 residues. The V and J ends lost 8 bases and 4 bases respectively, with 8 bases between them. The germline gives CDR1 SNHLY, CDR2 FYNNEI. The sample comprised naive CD4+ T cells from blood. This clonotype was obtained from a man between 18 and 35 years old with type 1 diabetes. The chain uses TRBV2 and TRBJ1-2, with D possibly matching TRBD1 (5 bases). CDR3 DNA: TGTGCCAGCGAAAGGGGCTATGGCTACACCTTC. It is translated as CASERGYGYTF.